This T cell receptor (beta chain) comes out of a study of blood T cell repertoires in COVID-19. Turning to the study itself: Nucleic acid was either cDNA or gDNA, and it came from T cells, B-cell-depleted T cells, or PBMCs.

Assay used: immunoSEQ multiplex PCR; TCRdb lists only in-frame clones, some missing. There are 200,000 to 300,000 clones in the sample; approximately 88% occur only once, and around 3.1% lies in the top ten. The ends were cut back, 0 bases at V and 3 bases at J, with 7 bases in the middle. This CDR3 is built from 14 residues. Germline CDR1 reads SGHRS; CDR2 reads YFSETQ. The clonotype originates from a woman aged 40-49 years who had been exposed to COVID-19. V is TRBV5-1 and J is TRBJ1-5; no clear D. Sequencing was carried out using PBMCs or T cells enriched from blood (not recorded which). In DNA, the CDR3 is TGCGCCAGCAGCTTGGGTGAGGACAATCAGCCCCAGCATTTT. Amino acids: CASSLGEDNQPQHF.